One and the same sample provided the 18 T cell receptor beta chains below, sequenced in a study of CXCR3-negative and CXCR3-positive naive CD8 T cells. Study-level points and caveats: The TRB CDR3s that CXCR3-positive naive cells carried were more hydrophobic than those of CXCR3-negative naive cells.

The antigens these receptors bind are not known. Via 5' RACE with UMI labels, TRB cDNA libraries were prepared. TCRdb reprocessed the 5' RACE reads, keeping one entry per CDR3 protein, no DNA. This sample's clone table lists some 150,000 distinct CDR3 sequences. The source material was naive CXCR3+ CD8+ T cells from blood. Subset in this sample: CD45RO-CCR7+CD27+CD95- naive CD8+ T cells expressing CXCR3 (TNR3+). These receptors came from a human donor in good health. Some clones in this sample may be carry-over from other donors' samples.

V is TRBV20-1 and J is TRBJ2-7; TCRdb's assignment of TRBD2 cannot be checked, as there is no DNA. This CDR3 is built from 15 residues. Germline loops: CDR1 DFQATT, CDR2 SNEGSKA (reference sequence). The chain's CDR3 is CSARSGGRASNEQYF.

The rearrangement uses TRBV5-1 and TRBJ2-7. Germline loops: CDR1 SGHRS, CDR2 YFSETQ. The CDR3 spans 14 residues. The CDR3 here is CASSLSPGSYEQYF.

The CDR3 sequence is CASSPPGREPNQPQHF. V and J are TRBV18 and TRBJ1-5; lacking DNA, the TRBD1 call made by TCRdb goes unchecked. From germline, CDR1 is KGHSH and CDR2 LQKENI. This CDR3 contains 16 residues.

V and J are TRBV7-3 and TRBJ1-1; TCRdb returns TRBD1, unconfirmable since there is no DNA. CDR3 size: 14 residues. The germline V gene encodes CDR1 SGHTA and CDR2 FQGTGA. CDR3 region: CASSIVRGGTEAFF.

The CDR3 here is CASSQDPGGPDTQYF. The chain has TRBV4-2 and TRBJ2-3; lacking DNA, the TRBD1 call made by TCRdb goes unchecked. CDR1 and CDR2 (germline): LGHNA, YNFKEQ. This CDR3 has 15 residues.

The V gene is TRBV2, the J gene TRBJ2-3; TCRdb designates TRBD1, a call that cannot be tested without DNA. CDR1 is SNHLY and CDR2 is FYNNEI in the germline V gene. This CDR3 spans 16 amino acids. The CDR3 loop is CASSEVSTGVGDTQYF.

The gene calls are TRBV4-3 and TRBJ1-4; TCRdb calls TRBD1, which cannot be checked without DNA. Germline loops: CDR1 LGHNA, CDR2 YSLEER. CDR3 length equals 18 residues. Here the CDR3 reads CASSQIQGTAATNEKLFF.

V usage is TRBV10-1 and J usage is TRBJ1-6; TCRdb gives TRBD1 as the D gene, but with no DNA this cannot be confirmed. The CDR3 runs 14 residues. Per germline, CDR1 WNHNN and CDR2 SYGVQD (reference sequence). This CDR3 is CASSDQGVGSPLHF.

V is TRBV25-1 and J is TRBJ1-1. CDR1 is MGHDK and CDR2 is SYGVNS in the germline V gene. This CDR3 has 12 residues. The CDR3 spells CASSEGPSEAFF.

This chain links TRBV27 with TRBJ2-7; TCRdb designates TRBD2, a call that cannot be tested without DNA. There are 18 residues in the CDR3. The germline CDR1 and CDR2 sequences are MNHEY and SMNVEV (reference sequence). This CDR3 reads CASSLSLPSGRAGYEQYF.

The CDR3 loop is CASSHYVGTDYGYTF. The V gene is TRBV7-2, the J gene TRBJ1-2; the D gene TCRdb calls, TRBD1, cannot be checked with no DNA. Germline V CDR1 and CDR2: SGHTA, FQGNSA. The CDR3 is 15 residues long.

CDR3 loop: CSAPQSDTQYF. The chain employs TRBV29-1 and TRBJ2-3; TCRdb designates TRBD1, a call that cannot be tested without DNA. Germline V gene lookup returns CDR1 SQVTM and CDR2 ANQGSEA. CDR3 length equals 11 residues.

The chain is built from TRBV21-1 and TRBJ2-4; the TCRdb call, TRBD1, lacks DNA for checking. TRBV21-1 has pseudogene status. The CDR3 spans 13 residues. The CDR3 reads CASSFGTGNIQYF.

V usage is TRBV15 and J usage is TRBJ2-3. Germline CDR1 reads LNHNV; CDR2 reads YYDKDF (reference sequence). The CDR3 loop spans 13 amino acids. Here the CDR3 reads CATTGTPEDTQYF.

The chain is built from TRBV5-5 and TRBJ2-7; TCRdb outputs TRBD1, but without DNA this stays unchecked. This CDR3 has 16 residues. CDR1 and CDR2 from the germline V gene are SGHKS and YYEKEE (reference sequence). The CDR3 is CASSLALGDPPYEQYF.

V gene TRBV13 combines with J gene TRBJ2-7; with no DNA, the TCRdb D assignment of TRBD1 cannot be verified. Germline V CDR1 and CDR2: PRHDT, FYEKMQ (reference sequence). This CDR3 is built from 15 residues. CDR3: CASSSTGDSSYEQYF.

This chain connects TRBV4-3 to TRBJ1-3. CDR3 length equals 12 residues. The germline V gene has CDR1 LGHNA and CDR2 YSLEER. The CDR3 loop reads CASSQGLNTIYF.

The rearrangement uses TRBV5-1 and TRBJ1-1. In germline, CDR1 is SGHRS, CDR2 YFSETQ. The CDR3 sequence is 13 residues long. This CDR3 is CASSPFTGTEAFF.